This TCR beta chain came from a study of T cells after yellow fever vaccination. The study, taken as a whole, reports: Re-detected after boosting: most primary clones, about 96% of CD4 and over 80% of CD8.

The germline CDR1 and CDR2 sequences are SGHNT and YYREEE (reference sequence). The CDR3 runs 13 residues. V shed 1 base and J shed 5 bases, with 9 bases lying between them. TCRdb analysed the 5' RACE reads with MiXCR anew, one entry per CDR3 protein. The profile covers about 250,000 distinct CDR3 sequences, with about 3.9% appearing a single time and under 20% taken by the ten largest. This clonotype occurred a few times. Its specificity is not known. The sequenced sample was PBMCs, obtained 15 days after the yellow fever booster vaccination. This rearrangement joins TRBV5-4 to TRBJ2-5; perhaps D is TRBD1 or TRBD2 (5 bases each). The TCR comes from a man between 18 and 29 years old who received the YFV17D yellow fever vaccine. The CDR3 is CASSLRGPETQYF. The CDR3 DNA reads as TGTGCCAGCAGCTTGAGGGGACCCGAGACCCAGTACTTC.